The 25 T cell receptor beta chains below all came from one sample that was sequenced in a study of T cell changes during pregnancy in multiple sclerosis. TCRdb's copy holds only in-frame clones and misses some; the assay was immunoSEQ multiplex PCR. This sample yields some 74,000 clones, of which 92% are seen a single time; 3.7% belongs to the top ten. Specimen: peripheral blood, collected after pregnancy. All receptors come from a female donor in good health, enrolled as a control in a pregnancy study.

This rearrangement joins TRBV28 to TRBJ1-5; no clear D gene. CDR1 and CDR2 from the germline V gene are MDHEN and SYDVKM. CDR3 size: 14 residues. Trimming pared 2 bases from V and 5 bases from J, leaving 10 bases between. CDR3 DNA sequence: TGTGCCAGCAGTTTAGGGAGTGGTGATCAGCCCCAGCATTTT. Protein: CASSLGSGDQPQHF. Full variable domain (rest looked up from reference TRBV28 and TRBJ1-5): DVKVTQSSRYLVKRTGEKVFLECVQDMDHENMFWYRQDPGLGLRLIYFSYDVKMKEKGDIPEGYSVSREKKERFSLILESASTNQTSMYLCASSLGSGDQPQHFGDGTRLSIL.

The chain employs TRBV5-1 and TRBJ2-7; 7 bases are shared with TRBD1. The CDR3 extends over 16 amino acids. V lost 4 bases, J lost 2 bases, and 12 bases stayed unmatched. Germline CDR1 is SGHRS and CDR2 is YFSETQ. The CDR3 region is CASSPETGVSPYEQYF. DNA for the CDR3: TGCGCCAGCAGCCCAGAAACAGGGGTTTCCCCCTACGAGCAGTACTTC.

The chain joins TRBV7-2 to TRBJ2-7, with TRBD2 matching 7 bases. Trimming cost V 5 bases and J 4 bases; bases outside gene matches: 5. The CDR3 totals 13 residues. The germline CDR1 and CDR2 sequences are SGHTA and FQGNSA. CDR3 in DNA: TGTGCCAGCAGCCCGGGGGGACGGTACGAGCAGTACTTC. Amino acid sequence: CASSPGGRYEQYF. Variable domain in full (rest from reference TRBV7-2 and TRBJ2-7): GAGVSQSPSNKVTEKGKDVELRCDPISGHTALYWYRQSLGQGLEFLIYFQGNSAPDKSGLPSDRFSAERTGGSVSTLTIQRTQQEDSAVYLCASSPGGRYEQYFGPGTRLTVT.

The rearrangement uses TRBV27 and TRBJ1-2, with D possibly being TRBD1 (6 bases). Trimming stripped 6 bases from V and 0 bases from J, with 14 bases between. The V gene's germline CDR1 is MNHEY and CDR2 SMNVEV (reference sequence). There are 15 residues in the CDR3. The CDR3 bases are TGTGCCAGCAGCCCTCGGGACACCGCTAACTATGGCTACACCTTC. It codes for CASSPRDTANYGYTF.

The gene calls are TRBV18 and TRBJ2-5; no firm D call. The CDR3 consists of 13 residues. Trimming took 3 bases from V and 2 from J, leaving 7 bases between them. Germline V gives CDR1 KGHSH, CDR2 LQKENI. As DNA, the CDR3 is TGTGCCAGCTCACCCCCCGAGCAAGAGACCCAGTACTTC. Translated: CASSPPEQETQYF. The variable domain in full, completed from reference TRBV18 and TRBJ2-5, reads NAGVMQNPRHLVRRRGQEARLRCSPMKGHSHVYWYRQLPEEGLKFMVYLQKENIIDESGMPKERFSAEFPKEGPSILRIQQVVRGDSAAYFCASSPPEQETQYFGPGTRLLVL.

The chain has TRBV7-2 and TRBJ2-1; the match to TRBD2 covers 9 bases. The germline V gene encodes CDR1 SGHTA and CDR2 FQGNSA. The J segment lost 7 bases and the V segment lost 1 base, leaving 5 bases of the junction unmatched. The CDR3 totals 15 residues. The CDR3 here is CASSLEIAGGNEQFF. The DNA for the CDR3 is TGTGCCAGCAGCTTAGAAATTGCGGGAGGGAATGAGCAGTTCTTC.

The chain links TRBV7-8 to TRBJ2-3, with a possible D match to TRBD2 (7 bases). Deletions cut 1 base from V and 0 bases from J, with 14 bases between. This CDR3 has 17 amino acids. Germline V gene lookup returns CDR1 SGHVS and CDR2 FQNEAQ. CDR3 residues: CASSLGGRGPSTDTQYF. For the CDR3, the DNA is TGTGCCAGCAGCTTAGGAGGGCGGGGGCCTAGCACAGATACGCAGTATTTT.

V and J are TRBV10-1 and TRBJ2-1; D unclear. The CDR3 runs to 12 residues. The germline CDR1 and CDR2 sequences are WNHNN and SYGVQD (reference sequence). Trimming cost V 5 bases and J 6 bases, with 8 bases left between them. DNA of the CDR3: TGCGCCAGCAGTTACGGGTCCAATGAGCAGTTCTTC. It specifies CASSYGSNEQFF.

This chain connects TRBV7-9 to TRBJ1-6, with unresolved D. The CDR3 spans 15 residues. Germline V CDR1 and CDR2: SEHNR, FQNEAQ (reference sequence). Trimming cost V 2 bases and J 14 bases, with 19 bases left between them. The CDR3 DNA follows: TGTGCCAGCAGCTTATCCCTGGGCCCCGTAGAAACCCTCCACTTT. Translated: CASSLSLGPVETLHF.

V is TRBV6-5 and J is TRBJ2-7, with TRBD1 identical over 7 bases. V dropped 0 bases and J dropped 2; count of bases not matched to a gene: 4. The CDR3 is made up of 15 amino acids. Germline lookup yields CDR1 MNHEY and CDR2 SVGAGI. DNA of the CDR3: TGTGCCAGCAGTTACTCGACAGGGACCACCTACGAGCAGTACTTC. It translates to CASSYSTGTTYEQYF.

The chain couples TRBV30 to TRBJ1-5; TRBD1 is a possible D gene (6 bases). This CDR3 spans 16 amino acids. V was shortened by 0 bases and J by 2 bases, with 14 bases between the two germline ends. Per the germline V gene, CDR1 is GTSNPN and CDR2 is SVGIG (reference sequence). The DNA for the CDR3 is TGTGCCTGGAGTGTACCAGGGGCGAAGGGCAATCAGCCCCAGCATTTT. Translation: CAWSVPGAKGNQPQHF.

The rearrangement uses TRBV30 and TRBJ2-7; 10 bases agree with TRBD1. Trimming at V came to 5 bases and at J to 0 bases, leaving 7 bases not matched to a gene. Germline CDR1 GTSNPN, CDR2 SVGIG (reference sequence). The CDR3 spans 15 residues. The CDR3 is CAWAAGTGDSYEQYF. Written as DNA, the CDR3 is TGTGCCTGGGCTGCCGGGACAGGGGACTCCTACGAGCAGTACTTC.

The chain carries TRBV2 and TRBJ1-5; D gene unclear. The V gene's germline CDR1 is SNHLY and CDR2 FYNNEI. Trimming pared 7 bases from V and 3 bases from J, leaving 25 bases between. This CDR3 region has 18 residues. In DNA, the CDR3 is TGTGCCAGCACCGCAGGCGTCGGCCCCTCGTCATTCAATCAGCCCCAGCATTTT. Translation gives CASTAGVGPSSFNQPQHF.

The V gene is TRBV2, the J gene TRBJ2-1, with 9 bases aligning to TRBD2. The CDR3 loop spans 16 amino acids. Germline V lookup: CDR1 SNHLY, CDR2 FYNNEI. J was trimmed by 4 bases and V by 8 bases; bases with no gene match: 12. Here the CDR3 DNA reads TGTGCCAGCCCGAATAGCGGGAGTCCCCTTTACAATGAGCAGTTCTTC. Translation: CASPNSGSPLYNEQFF.

V usage is TRBV4-1 and J usage is TRBJ1-1, with no clear D. The CDR3 sequence is 14 residues long. Germline V gene lookup returns CDR1 MGHRA and CDR2 YSYEKL. V dropped 2 bases and J dropped 1 base, with 8 bases sitting between them. CDR3 in DNA: TGCGCCAGCAGCCAACCCACTACGAACACTGAAGCTTTCTTT. Translation: CASSQPTTNTEAFF.

The J gene is TRBJ1-5, the V gene TRBV19; tentative D call: TRBD1 (5 bases). Germline V gene sequence: CDR1 LNHDA, CDR2 SQIVND (reference sequence). This CDR3 is built from 15 residues. V was shortened by 5 bases and J by 4 bases, with 15 bases between the two germline ends. Here the CDR3 reads CASSGWQGKNQPQHF. In DNA, the CDR3 is TGTGCCAGTAGTGGATGGCAGGGTAAGAATCAGCCCCAGCATTTT.

The rearrangement links TRBV7-7 to TRBJ2-3; tentatively, D is TRBD2 (5 bases). The ends were cut back, 0 bases at V and 3 bases at J, with 10 bases in the middle. CDR3 length equals 15 residues. CDR1 SSHAT and CDR2 FNYEAQ come from the germline V gene (reference sequence). This chain's CDR3 is CASSLAVGDTDTQYF. CDR3 coding DNA: TGTGCCAGCAGCTTAGCGGTCGGGGATACAGATACGCAGTATTTT.

This rearrangement joins TRBV6-5 to TRBJ1-2, with 7 bases identical to TRBD1. Germline CDR1 MNHEY, CDR2 SVGAGI. V was clipped by 7 bases and J by 8 bases; unmatched bases: 13. The CDR3 length is 14 residues. CDR3 protein: CASTRQGSVVGYTF. DNA of the CDR3: TGTGCCAGCACAAGACAGGGTTCGGTTGTGGGCTACACCTTC.

This chain uses TRBV7-2 with TRBJ2-5; 8 bases match TRBD2. The CDR3 contains 16 residues. Germline trimming cut 1 base from V and 5 bases from J; bases unmatched to any gene: 9. The germline V gene encodes CDR1 SGHTA and CDR2 FQGNSA. This CDR3 is CASSLVGGGSRETQYF. For the CDR3, the DNA is TGTGCCAGCAGCTTAGTGGGCGGGGGGAGTAGGGAGACCCAGTACTTC.

The genes are TRBV5-6 and TRBJ2-7; 9 nucleotides align to TRBD2. From germline, CDR1 is SGHDT and CDR2 YYEEEE. The CDR3 spans 16 residues. J gave up 2 bases and V 4 bases, and 10 bases lay outside the gene matches. The CDR3 nucleotides read TGTGCCAGCAGCGATAGCGGGAGCCGACATACCTACGAGCAGTACTTC. Translation gives CASSDSGSRHTYEQYF.

The chain is built from TRBV2 and TRBJ1-6; the D is unclear. Deletions cut 3 bases from V and 8 bases from J, with 8 bases between. The CDR3 is 13 amino acids. Germline CDR1 reads SNHLY; CDR2 reads FYNNEI. The CDR3 is CASSDLRDSPLHF. The CDR3 coding sequence is TGTGCCAGCAGTGACCTTCGGGATTCACCCCTCCACTTT.

The rearrangement uses TRBV28 and TRBJ2-1, with D tentatively TRBD2 (5 bases). V was shortened by 3 bases and J by 4 bases, with 10 bases between the two germline ends. This CDR3 is built from 14 residues. Per germline, CDR1 MDHEN and CDR2 SYDVKM. As DNA, the CDR3 is TGTGCCAGCAGTTTTGTGGGAGTGTACAATGAGCAGTTCTTC. Encoded protein: CASSFVGVYNEQFF.

This sequence joins TRBV7-9 and TRBJ2-1, with 8 nucleotides matching TRBD2. The V and J ends lost 5 bases and 4 bases, in that order; junction bases with no gene match: 13. Germline V gene data show CDR1 as SEHNR and CDR2 as FQNEAQ (reference sequence). The CDR3 extends over 17 amino acids. The CDR3 DNA is TGTGCCAGCAGCCCGAGGTTGGTAGCGGGGTTATACAATGAGCAGTTCTTC. Protein product: CASSPRLVAGLYNEQFF.

The chain is built from TRBV30 and TRBJ2-3; TRBD2 matches at 7 bases. The CDR3 totals 13 residues. CDR1 and CDR2 (germline): GTSNPN, SVGIG (reference sequence). Trimming took 4 bases from V and 7 from J; bases not matched to a gene: 8. The CDR3 reads CAWMRENVNTQYF. The CDR3 DNA follows: TGTGCCTGGATGCGGGAGAATGTTAATACGCAGTATTTT. Filled out from reference TRBV30 and TRBJ2-3, the complete variable domain reads SQTIHQWPATLVQPVGSPLSLECTVEGTSNPNLYWYRQAAGRGLQLLFYSVGIGQISSEVPQNLSASRPQDRQFILSSKKLLLSDSGFYLCAWMRENVNTQYFGPGTRLTVL.

This chain connects TRBV4-3 to TRBJ2-3; weak D call: TRBD2 (5 bases). The V gene's germline CDR1 is LGHNA and CDR2 YSLEER. V gave up 3 bases and J gave up 1 base, with 8 bases separating them. This CDR3 contains 14 residues. The CDR3: CASSHGRGTDTQYF. The DNA of the CDR3 is TGCGCCAGCAGCCATGGGCGGGGCACAGATACGCAGTATTTT.